The 21 T cell receptor beta chains reported below all come from one sample, sequenced in a study of T cell responses to AZD1222 COVID-19 vaccine. TCRdb's copy holds only in-frame clones and misses some; the assay was immunoSEQ multiplex PCR. The table shows 120,000 or so clones, with about 87% occurring only once. Sample: peripheral blood, taken 28 days after the second AZD1222 dose. These receptors originate from an adult who received the AZD1222 COVID-19 vaccine.

This clone was counted once. The chain links TRBV5-1 to TRBJ2-1, with a weak D call TRBD1 (5 bases). Germline-derived CDR1 and CDR2 are SGHRS and YFSETQ. The CDR3 contains 15 residues. Between the trimmed V and J ends, which lost 4 bases and 4 bases, there was a span of 15 bases. CDR3: CASSGALGSYNEQFF. For the CDR3, the DNA is TGCGCCAGCAGCGGGGCGCTGGGCTCTTACAATGAGCAGTTCTTC.

This chain links TRBV9 with TRBJ2-7; 11 nucleotides align to TRBD1. The CDR3 has 16 residues. CDR1 and CDR2 from the germline V gene are SGDLS and YYNGEE. Trimming cost V 1 base and J 6 bases; bases outside gene matches: 9. CDR3 loop: CASSVRTGTGGSEQYF. CDR3 DNA: TGTGCCAGCAGCGTACGTACCGGGACAGGGGGATCCGAGCAGTACTTC.

The chain carries TRBV3-1 (or the pseudogene TRBV3-2) and TRBJ2-7; D is perhaps TRBD1 (5 bases). Trimming left V 3 bases short and J 6 bases short, with 12 bases between. This CDR3 spans 13 amino acids. The V gene's germline CDR1 is LGHDT and CDR2 YNNKEL (reference sequence). Here the CDR3 DNA reads TGTGCCAGCAGCCAGACAGTTTACAGCGAGCAGTACTTC. Translated, it gives CASSQTVYSEQYF.

V is TRBV9 and J is TRBJ2-5; D is ambiguous. CDR1 and CDR2 from the germline V gene are SGDLS and YYNGEE. V was clipped by 4 bases and J by 2 bases, with 15 bases between them. The CDR3 sequence is 15 residues long. The CDR3 reads CASSFGPGPQETQYF. The CDR3 DNA is TGTGCCAGCAGCTTTGGACCGGGCCCACAAGAGACCCAGTACTTC.

The rearrangement joins TRBV6-6 to TRBJ1-5, with D uncertain. Germline-derived CDR1 and CDR2 are MNHNY and SVGAGI (reference sequence). Trimming took 0 bases from V and 0 from J, leaving 9 bases between them. This CDR3 spans 16 amino acids. The CDR3, as DNA: TGTGCCAGCAGTTACTCCCCAGCCTATAGCAATCAGCCCCAGCATTTT. Its translation is CASSYSPAYSNQPQHF.

This chain connects TRBV7-3 to TRBJ1-1, with 9 bases identical to TRBD1. This CDR3 is built from 14 residues. Germline-derived CDR1 and CDR2 are SGHTA and FQGTGA. The V segment lost 0 bases and the J segment 5 bases; nucleotides outside the gene matches: 1. CDR3 DNA sequence: TGTGCCAGCAGCTTAACGGGGACAGGGACTGAAGCTTTCTTT. Protein product: CASSLTGTGTEAFF.

This clone was seen only a few times. The rearrangement uses TRBV6-5 and TRBJ2-7; 8 positions match TRBD2. Germline CDR1 MNHEY, CDR2 SVGAGI. The CDR3 has 15 amino acids. The junction had 12 bases not matched to a gene; V was cut back by 8 bases and J by 3 bases. In DNA form, the CDR3 reads TGTGCCAGCGCCTCAGGAGCGGGAGAGGGCTACGAGCAGTACTTC. Translating it yields CASASGAGEGYEQYF.

The chain has TRBV7-9 and TRBJ2-3, with 14 positions matching TRBD2. With V trimmed by 5 bases and J by 5 bases, 9 bases remained unmatched. From germline, CDR1 is SEHNR and CDR2 FQNEAQ (reference sequence). This CDR3 spans 17 amino acids. This CDR3 reads CASSPLTSGGGVDTQYF. The DNA of the CDR3 is TGTGCCAGCAGCCCGCTGACTAGCGGGGGGGGAGTAGATACGCAGTATTTT. The full variable domain, rest sourced from reference TRBV7-9 and TRBJ2-3, is DTGVSQNPRHKITKRGQNVTFRCDPISEHNRLYWYRQTLGQGPEFLTYFQNEAQLEKSRLLSDRFSAERPKGSFSTLEIQRTEQGDSAMYLCASSPLTSGGGVDTQYFGPGTRLTVL.

The chain uses TRBV15 and TRBJ2-7; 9 bases are shared with TRBD1. Per the germline V gene, CDR1 is LNHNV and CDR2 is YYDKDF (reference sequence). The ends lost 3 bases at V and 1 base at J; junction bases unmatched: 7. The CDR3 is 16 residues long. The CDR3 here is CATSRDSGTGSYEQYF. The CDR3 DNA reads TGTGCCACCAGCAGGGACAGCGGGACAGGGTCCTACGAGCAGTACTTC. The whole variable domain, filled in from reference TRBV15 and TRBJ2-7, reads DAMVIQNPRYQVTQFGKPVTLSCSQTLNHNVMYWYQQKSSQAPKLLFHYYDKDFNNEADTPDNFQSRRPNTSFCFLDIRSPGLGDTAMYLCATSRDSGTGSYEQYFGPGTRLTVT.

CDR3: CASSSRAGLNYEQYF. CDR3 nucleotides: TGTGCCAGCAGTTCTCGAGCGGGACTAAACTACGAGCAGTACTTC. This sequence joins TRBV27 and TRBJ2-7, with 7 bases fitting TRBD2. Unmatched junction bases numbered 9, after V lost 4 bases and J lost 3 bases. Germline CDR1 is MNHEY and CDR2 is SMNVEV (reference sequence). The CDR3 is made up of 15 amino acids.

The chain links TRBV7-9 to TRBJ2-2; D possibly corresponds to TRBD2 (7 bases). Germline loops: CDR1 SEHNR, CDR2 FQNEAQ (reference sequence). This CDR3 has 15 amino acids. Trimming left V 0 bases short and J 6 bases short, with 11 bases between. This CDR3 is CASSLAGGPSGELFF. In DNA, the CDR3 is TGTGCCAGCAGCTTAGCGGGGGGGCCGTCCGGGGAGCTGTTTTTT.

The chain has TRBV19 and TRBJ2-4; D perhaps matches TRBD2 (5 bases). The CDR3 runs 15 residues. V was trimmed by 4 bases and J by 10 bases, leaving 20 bases between them. The germline CDR1 and CDR2 sequences are LNHDA and SQIVND (reference sequence). The CDR3 nucleotides are TGTGCCAGTAGTAACGGGAAGGCCGGCGTAAAAATTCAGTACTTC. It encodes CASSNGKAGVKIQYF. Together with reference TRBV19 and TRBJ2-4, the CDR3 gives the full variable domain: DGGITQSPKYLFRKEGQNVTLSCEQNLNHDAMYWYRQDPGQGLRLIYYSQIVNDFQKGDIAEGYSVSREKKESFPLTVTSAQKNPTAFYLCASSNGKAGVKIQYFGAGTRLSVL.

The V and J genes are TRBV19 and TRBJ1-1, with D tentatively TRBD1 (5 bases). The CDR3 loop spans 14 amino acids. Germline CDR1 and CDR2: LNHDA and SQIVND (reference sequence). The V end was cut by 4 bases, the J end by 4 bases, with 13 bases between. The CDR3 region has the DNA TGTGCCAGTAGTACCCCAGGGAACCCCACTGAAGCTTTCTTT. It yields the protein CASSTPGNPTEAFF.

A word on this clone: One end of the junction is discordant with germline, which a read error may explain. The chain links TRBV25-1 to TRBJ2-7; unclear D gene. CDR1 and CDR2 (germline): MGHDK, SYGVNS. The CDR3 runs 12 residues. The CDR3 region is CASSQYAYEQYF. The DNA for the CDR3 is TGTGCCAGCAGTCAATACGCGTACGAGCAGTACTTC.

The chain has TRBV3-1 (or the pseudogene TRBV3-2) and TRBJ2-5; no reliable D call. Germline lookup yields CDR1 LGHDT and CDR2 YNNKEL (reference sequence). The germline V and J ends were trimmed by 6 bases and 6 bases, with 8 bases remaining between them. The CDR3 spans 11 residues. Here the CDR3 reads CASSEGQTQYF. For the CDR3, the DNA is TGTGCCAGCAGTGAAGGACAGACCCAGTACTTC.

The rearrangement uses TRBV27 and TRBJ2-3, with 12 nucleotides matching TRBD2. The CDR3 is 18 amino acids. Per the germline V gene, CDR1 is MNHEY and CDR2 is SMNVEV (reference sequence). After removal of 0 bases from V and 4 bases from J, the junction contained 8 bases not matched to a gene. CDR3 DNA sequence: TGTGCCAGCAGTTTATCGGTGACTAGCGGGAGTCCCGCAGATACGCAGTATTTT. It is translated as CASSLSVTSGSPADTQYF.

The chain is built from TRBV18 and TRBJ2-1; 7 bases fit TRBD2. The germline CDR1 and CDR2 sequences are KGHSH and LQKENI. The CDR3 consists of 13 residues. V shed 5 bases, J shed 5 bases, and the junction held 3 bases outside the gene matches. Here the CDR3 reads CASSGGENNEQFF. The CDR3 DNA sequence: TGTGCCAGCTCAGGGGGGGAGAACAATGAGCAGTTCTTC.

This clone is a singleton in its sample. The chain employs TRBV5-6 and TRBJ1-6; D might be TRBD1 (5 bases). With 0 bases removed from V and 10 bases from J, the gap between germline ends came to 14 bases. There are 15 residues in the CDR3. The germline CDR1 and CDR2 sequences are SGHDT and YYEEEE. The CDR3 DNA follows: TGTGCCAGCAGCTTGGATCAGGGTAGCTGGTCACCCCTCCACTTT. Translating gives CASSLDQGSWSPLHF.

This clone has just one count. V is TRBV19 and J is TRBJ2-6; TRBD1 is a possible D gene (5 bases). This CDR3 is built from 13 residues. Germline lookup yields CDR1 LNHDA and CDR2 SQIVND (reference sequence). V was trimmed by 9 bases and J by 1 base, leaving 7 bases between them. The CDR3 coding sequence is TGTGCCAGCAGGGCTTCTGGGGCCAACGTCCTGACTTTC. The encoded protein is CASRASGANVLTF. Full variable domain (outside the CDR3, taken from reference TRBV19 and TRBJ2-6): DGGITQSPKYLFRKEGQNVTLSCEQNLNHDAMYWYRQDPGQGLRLIYYSQIVNDFQKGDIAEGYSVSREKKESFPLTVTSAQKNPTAFYLCASRASGANVLTFGAGSRLTVL.

The chain combines TRBV19 with TRBJ1-5; D call uncertain. CDR3 length equals 13 residues. The V gene lost 5 bases and the J gene lost 7 bases, with 12 bases spanning the gap. Germline loops: CDR1 LNHDA, CDR2 SQIVND (reference sequence). The CDR3 sequence is CASSPGLLQPQHF. Here the CDR3 DNA reads TGTGCCAGTAGTCCCGGACTCCTCCAGCCCCAGCATTTT.

The chain joins TRBV9 to TRBJ2-7, with a tentative D call TRBD2 (5 bases). In germline, CDR1 is SGDLS, CDR2 YYNGEE. The V end was cut by 0 bases, the J end by 2 bases, with 21 bases between. CDR3 size: 18 residues. The CDR3 spells CASSVGNTGKYGTYEQYF. The DNA of the CDR3 is TGTGCCAGCAGCGTAGGAAATACGGGGAAATATGGCACCTACGAGCAGTACTTC.